This TCR beta chain is from a study of graft-versus-host responses after intestinal transplantation (dated by TCRdb to about 2021). The study in broad terms: Multivisceral, liver-intestinal, or isolated intestinal transplants were received by the recipients. Every recipient was given anti-thymocyte globulin induction, followed by approximately 3 years of maintenance tacrolimus and steroids. After intestinal transplantation, graft-versus-host and host-versus-graft alloreactive T cell clones in the graft, circulation and bone marrow were tracked using bulk TCR-beta CDR3 sequencing. Alloreactive clones were identified by sequencing pre-transplant mixed lymphocyte reaction products and comparing them with unstimulated pre-transplant donor and recipient T cells. The cohort enrolled under 25 intestinal transplant recipients including one retransplant, and 3 patients lacking pretransplant specimens were excluded. Donor T cell macrochimerism was defined as a peak of at least 4% donor T cells among recipient peripheral blood mononuclear cells. Rather than being sequenced by the commercial service, samples from a few later patients were sequenced in-house on an Illumina MiSeq and processed with MiXCR.

In the paper's terms, the time point label means: cells obtained before transplantation from donor or recipient. CD3+CD4+ and CD3+CD8+ populations were FACS-sorted from unstimulated pre-transplant donor and recipient cells taken from spleen or lymph nodes. With respect to this clone: Its cognate antigen has yet to be identified. No much larger clone is present one base from it, and per-base qualities are unavailable.

Beyond this particular receptor, the publication reports: In the allografts of patients with donor T cell macrochimerism, GvH to HvG T cell clonal ratios were high. The relatively low number and heterogeneity of intestinal transplant patients limited the conclusions. Early after transplant, peak levels of circulating GvH clones were associated with declines in HvG clones. GvH clones turned up in recipient bone marrow, with some appearing earlier in ileal mucosa or blood, a pattern consistent with an intestinal mucosal origin.

The method behind the library was the immunoSEQ multiplex PCR assay. In most patients, genomic DNA was isolated using the Qiagen DNeasy Blood and Tissue Kit and sent frozen to Adaptive Biotechnologies for TCR sequencing. High-throughput TCR-beta CDR3 sequencing of genomic DNA from most patients was performed by Adaptive Biotechnologies. The source study handled its data this way. TCR sequencing data for roughly 20 patients were retrieved from Adaptive's ImmunoSEQ software; three other patients were processed with MiXCR and VDJtools. To correct CD4 versus CD8 sorting errors, any sequence found in both subsets at a frequency ratio below 5:1 was removed. CDR3 nucleotide sequences shared by donor and recipient were removed because the origin of these sequences could not be assigned. To count as alloreactive, a clone needed at least 2-fold expansion over unstimulated cells and a minimum CFSE-low frequency of 0.002% (template counts) or 0.001% (read counts). Clones detected in sequenced pre-transplant spleen, lymph node, or MLR CFSE-low populations of the donor or recipient were defined as mappable. The cumulative frequency of alloreactive clones was calculated as a percentage of all sequences, weighted by copy number. Sourced from immuneACCESS, this table was stored by TCRdb with only in-frame sequences that have V and J called. A share of the clones is absent; for the studies checked, an unresolved V gene accounts for under half, and the remainder has no known explanation. D and trimming come from the DNA, and the V and J calls and clone size come from that table. The sample includes about 39,000 clones, with roughly 93% observed a single time. Of the sample, 20% to 25% falls within the top ten clones.

The V end loses 1 base and the J end loses 0 bases, and a stretch of 8 bases separates them. Its CDR3 holds 15 amino acids, cysteine through phenylalanine. The sequence is cut down to CDR3 DNA, 45 bases in frame from base 1. From the germline V gene, CDR1 is SGDLS and CDR2 is YYNGEE. The sequence derives from a human donor who was the organ donor for an intestinal transplant. The sample was unstimulated CD8+ T cells sorted from spleen or lymph node cells, taken before transplant. The chain joins TRBV9 to TRBJ2-1; the D segment could be TRBD2, given 6 matching bases. The CDR3 region reads CASSVYGSSYNEQFF. Read as DNA, the sequence is TGTGCCAGCAGCGTATACGGGAGCTCCTACAATGAGCAGTTCTTC.